The entry below describes one T cell receptor (beta chain). This entry comes from a study of T cell changes during pregnancy in multiple sclerosis. The method was immunoSEQ multiplex PCR; TCRdb's version includes in-frame clones alone and lacks a portion of them. The table includes about 40,000 clones, roughly 87% detected once. V dropped 1 base and J dropped 7; count of bases not matched to a gene: 8. CDR3 length: 15 residues. Per germline, CDR1 LNHDA and CDR2 SQIVND (reference sequence). The starting material was CD4+ T cells from peripheral blood mononuclear cells, obtained after pregnancy. The V and J genes are TRBV19 and TRBJ2-5, with 8 nucleotides matching TRBD1. This clonotype originated in a female donor with multiple sclerosis, enrolled in a pregnancy study. The CDR3 loop reads CASSIVGDGQGTQYF. The CDR3, as DNA: TGTGCCAGTAGTATAGTTGGGGACGGACAGGGGACCCAGTACTTC.